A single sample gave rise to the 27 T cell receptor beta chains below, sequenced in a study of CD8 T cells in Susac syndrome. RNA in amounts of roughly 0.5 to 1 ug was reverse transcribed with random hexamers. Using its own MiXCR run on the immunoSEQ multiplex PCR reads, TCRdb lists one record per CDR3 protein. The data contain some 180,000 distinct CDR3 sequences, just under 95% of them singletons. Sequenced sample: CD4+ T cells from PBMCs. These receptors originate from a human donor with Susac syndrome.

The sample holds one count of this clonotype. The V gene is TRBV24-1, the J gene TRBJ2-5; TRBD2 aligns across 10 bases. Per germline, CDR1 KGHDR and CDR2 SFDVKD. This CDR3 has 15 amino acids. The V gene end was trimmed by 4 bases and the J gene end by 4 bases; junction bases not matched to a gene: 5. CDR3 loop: CATSEIAGGRETQYF. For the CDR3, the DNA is TGTGCCACCAGTGAAATAGCGGGGGGCCGAGAGACCCAGTACTTC.

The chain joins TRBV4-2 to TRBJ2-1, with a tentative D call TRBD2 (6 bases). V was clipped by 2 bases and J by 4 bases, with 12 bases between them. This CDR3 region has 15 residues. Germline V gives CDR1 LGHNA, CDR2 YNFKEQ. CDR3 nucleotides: TGTGCCAGCAGCCAAACCCCGGGGGAATACAATGAGCAGTTCTTC. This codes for CASSQTPGEYNEQFF.

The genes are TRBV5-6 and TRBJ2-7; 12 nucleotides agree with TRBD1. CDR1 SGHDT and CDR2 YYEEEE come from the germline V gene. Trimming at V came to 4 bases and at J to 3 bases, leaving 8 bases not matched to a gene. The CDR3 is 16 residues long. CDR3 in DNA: TGTGCCAGCAGCCCCGGGACAGGGGGCTTCCTCTACGAGCAGTACTTC. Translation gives CASSPGTGGFLYEQYF.

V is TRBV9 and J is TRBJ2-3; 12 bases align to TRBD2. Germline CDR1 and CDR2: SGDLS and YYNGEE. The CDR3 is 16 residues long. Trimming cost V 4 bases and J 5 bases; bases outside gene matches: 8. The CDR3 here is CASSFGLAGSGDTQYF. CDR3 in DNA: TGTGCCAGCAGCTTCGGACTAGCGGGGAGCGGAGATACGCAGTATTTT.

CDR3 DNA: TGTGCCAGCTCCCCCCGGGACGGCTACGAGCAGTACTTC. Translated: CASSPRDGYEQYF. The chain recombines TRBV18 with TRBJ2-7; the D gene could be TRBD1 or TRBD2 (5 bases each). The CDR3 is made up of 13 amino acids. CDR1 is KGHSH and CDR2 is LQKENI in the germline V gene. V shed 6 bases and J shed 3 bases, with 12 bases lying between them.

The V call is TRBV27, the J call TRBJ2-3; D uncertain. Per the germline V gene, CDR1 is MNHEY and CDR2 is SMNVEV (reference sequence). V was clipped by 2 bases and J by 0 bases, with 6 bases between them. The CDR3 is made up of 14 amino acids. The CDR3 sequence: CASSLAYSTDTQYF. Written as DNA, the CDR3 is TGTGCCAGCAGTTTAGCTTACAGCACAGATACGCAGTATTTT.

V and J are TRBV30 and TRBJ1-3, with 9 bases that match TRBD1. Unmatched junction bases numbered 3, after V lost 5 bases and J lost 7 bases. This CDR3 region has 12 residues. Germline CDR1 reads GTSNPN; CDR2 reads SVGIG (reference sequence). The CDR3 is CAWLQGANTIYF. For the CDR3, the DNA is TGTGCCTGGCTACAGGGGGCGAACACCATATATTTT.

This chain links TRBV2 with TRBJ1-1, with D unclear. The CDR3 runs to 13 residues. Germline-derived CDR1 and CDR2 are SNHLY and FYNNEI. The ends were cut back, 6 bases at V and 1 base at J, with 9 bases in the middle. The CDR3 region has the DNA TGTGCCAGCAGGGAGTGGGCGAACACTGAAGCTTTCTTT. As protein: CASREWANTEAFF.

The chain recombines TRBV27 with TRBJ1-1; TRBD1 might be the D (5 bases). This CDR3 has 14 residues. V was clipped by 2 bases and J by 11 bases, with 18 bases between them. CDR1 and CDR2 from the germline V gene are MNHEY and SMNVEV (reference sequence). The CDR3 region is CASSLTGQRGKAFF. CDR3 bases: TGTGCCAGCAGTTTAACGGGGCAACGAGGGAAGGCTTTCTTT.

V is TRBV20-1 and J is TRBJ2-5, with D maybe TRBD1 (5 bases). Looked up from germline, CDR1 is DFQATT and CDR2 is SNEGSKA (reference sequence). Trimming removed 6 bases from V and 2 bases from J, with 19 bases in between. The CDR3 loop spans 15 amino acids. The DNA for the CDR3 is TGCAGTGCCCCAGGGTTACAGGCCGCTCAAGAGACCCAGTACTTC. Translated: CSAPGLQAAQETQYF.

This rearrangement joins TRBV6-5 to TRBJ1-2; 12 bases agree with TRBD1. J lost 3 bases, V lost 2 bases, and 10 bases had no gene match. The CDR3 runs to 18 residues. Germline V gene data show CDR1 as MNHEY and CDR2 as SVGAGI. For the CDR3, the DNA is TGTGCCAGCAGTTACAGTATGGGACAGGGGGCTTCGTACTATGGCTACACCTTC. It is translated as CASSYSMGQGASYYGYTF.

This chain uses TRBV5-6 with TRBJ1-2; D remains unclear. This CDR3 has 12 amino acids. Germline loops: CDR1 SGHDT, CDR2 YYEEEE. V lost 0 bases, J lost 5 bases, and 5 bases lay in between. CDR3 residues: CASSLVQYGYTF. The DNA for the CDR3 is TGTGCCAGCAGCTTGGTACAGTATGGCTACACCTTC.

Written as DNA, the CDR3 is TGTGCCAGTAGTACGGGACTCTCCTACAATGAGCAGTTCTTC. Translated: CASSTGLSYNEQFF. The rearrangement links TRBV19 to TRBJ2-1; D may be TRBD2 (6 bases). CDR1 LNHDA and CDR2 SQIVND come from the germline V gene (reference sequence). The CDR3 runs 14 residues. Trimming removed 4 bases at V and 0 bases at J, with 7 bases between.

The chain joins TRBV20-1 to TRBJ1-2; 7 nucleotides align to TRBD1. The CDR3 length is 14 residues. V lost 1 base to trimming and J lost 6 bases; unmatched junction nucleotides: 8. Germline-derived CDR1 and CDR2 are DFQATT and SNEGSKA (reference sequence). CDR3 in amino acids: CSARVITGVNGYTF. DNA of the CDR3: TGCAGTGCTAGAGTCATCACAGGGGTAAATGGCTACACCTTC.

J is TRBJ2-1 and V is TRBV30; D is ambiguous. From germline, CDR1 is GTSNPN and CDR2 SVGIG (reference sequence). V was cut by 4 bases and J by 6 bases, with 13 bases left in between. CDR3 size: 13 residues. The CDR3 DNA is TGTGCCTGGACCCTCGACACCGCCAATGAGCAGTTCTTC. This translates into CAWTLDTANEQFF. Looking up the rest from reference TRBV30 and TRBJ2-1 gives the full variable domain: SQTIHQWPATLVQPVGSPLSLECTVEGTSNPNLYWYRQAAGRGLQLLFYSVGIGQISSEVPQNLSASRPQDRQFILSSKKLLLSDSGFYLCAWTLDTANEQFFGPGTRLTVL.

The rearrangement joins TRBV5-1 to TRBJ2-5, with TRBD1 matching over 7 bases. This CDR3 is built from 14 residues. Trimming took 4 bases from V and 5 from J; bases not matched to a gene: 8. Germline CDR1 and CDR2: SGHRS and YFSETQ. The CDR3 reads CASSITGAEETQYF. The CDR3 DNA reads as TGCGCCAGCAGCATAACAGGGGCGGAGGAGACCCAGTACTTC.

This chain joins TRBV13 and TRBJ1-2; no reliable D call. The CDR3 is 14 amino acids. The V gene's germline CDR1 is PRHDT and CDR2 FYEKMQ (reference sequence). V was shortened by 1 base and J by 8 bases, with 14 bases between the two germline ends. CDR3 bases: TGTGCCAGCAGCTTAGAATCCGTCCGGCGGGGCTACACCTTC. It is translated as CASSLESVRRGYTF.

The CDR3 is CSARDHQILSTDTQYF. CDR3 nucleotide sequence: TGCAGTGCTAGAGATCACCAGATCCTTAGCACAGATACGCAGTATTTT. V and J are TRBV20-1 and TRBJ2-3; D is ambiguous. V was trimmed by 0 bases and J by 0 bases, leaving 13 bases between them. The germline gives CDR1 DFQATT, CDR2 SNEGSKA (reference sequence). The CDR3 contains 16 residues.

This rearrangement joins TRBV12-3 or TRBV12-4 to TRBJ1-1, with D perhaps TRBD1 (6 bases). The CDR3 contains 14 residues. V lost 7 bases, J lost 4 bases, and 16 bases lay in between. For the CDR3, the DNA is TGTGCCAGCACCTTACAGGGCTGGGGCACTGAAGCTTTCTTT. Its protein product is CASTLQGWGTEAFF.

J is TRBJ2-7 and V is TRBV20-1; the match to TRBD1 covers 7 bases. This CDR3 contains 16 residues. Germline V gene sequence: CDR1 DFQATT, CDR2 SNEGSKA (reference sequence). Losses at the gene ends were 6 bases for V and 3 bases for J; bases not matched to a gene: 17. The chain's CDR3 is CSARDPGTGDDYEQYF. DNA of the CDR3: TGCAGTGCCCGAGACCCTGGAACAGGGGACGACTACGAGCAGTACTTC.

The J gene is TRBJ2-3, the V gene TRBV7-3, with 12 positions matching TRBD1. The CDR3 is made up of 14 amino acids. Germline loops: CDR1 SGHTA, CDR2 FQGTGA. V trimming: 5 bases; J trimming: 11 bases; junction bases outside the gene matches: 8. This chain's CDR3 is CASSLSGTGGWQYF. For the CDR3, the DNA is TGTGCCAGCAGCCTCTCCGGGACAGGGGGCTGGCAGTATTTT.

In DNA, the CDR3 is TGCAGTGCTAGAGGGACTCGTGAGCAGTTCTTC. This gives the protein CSARGTREQFF. The chain links TRBV20-1 to TRBJ2-1, with D possibly being TRBD2 (5 bases). Germline CDR1 reads DFQATT; CDR2 reads SNEGSKA (reference sequence). This CDR3 has 11 residues. The V gene lost 1 base and the J gene lost 9 bases, with 7 bases spanning the gap.

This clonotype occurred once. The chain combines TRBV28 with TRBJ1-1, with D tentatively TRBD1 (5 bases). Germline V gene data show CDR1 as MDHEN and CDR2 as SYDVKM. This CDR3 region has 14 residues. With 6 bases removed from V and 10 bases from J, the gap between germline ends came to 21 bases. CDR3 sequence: CASSRRGRFSGAFF. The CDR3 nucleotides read TGTGCCAGCAGCCGCCGGGGCCGGTTCTCCGGAGCTTTCTTT.

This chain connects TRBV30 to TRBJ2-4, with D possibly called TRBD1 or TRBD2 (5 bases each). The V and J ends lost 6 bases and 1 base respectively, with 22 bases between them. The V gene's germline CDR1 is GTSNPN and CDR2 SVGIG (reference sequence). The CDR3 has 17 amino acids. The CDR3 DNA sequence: TGTGCCTGTCTCCGCACTCCGGGGCTCGGGGCCAAAAACATTCAGTACTTC. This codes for CACLRTPGLGAKNIQYF.

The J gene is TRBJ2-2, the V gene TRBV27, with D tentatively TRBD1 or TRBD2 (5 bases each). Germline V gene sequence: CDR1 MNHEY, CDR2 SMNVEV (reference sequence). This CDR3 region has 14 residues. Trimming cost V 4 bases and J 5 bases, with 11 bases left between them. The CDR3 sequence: CASSWGKNTGELFF. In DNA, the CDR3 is TGTGCCAGCAGTTGGGGGAAAAATACCGGGGAGCTGTTTTTT.

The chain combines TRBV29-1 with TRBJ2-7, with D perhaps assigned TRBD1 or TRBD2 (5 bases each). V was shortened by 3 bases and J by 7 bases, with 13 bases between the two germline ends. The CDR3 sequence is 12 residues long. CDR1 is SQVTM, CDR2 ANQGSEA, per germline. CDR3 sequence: CSVDPGSGEQYF. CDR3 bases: TGCAGCGTTGACCCGGGATCAGGGGAGCAGTACTTC.

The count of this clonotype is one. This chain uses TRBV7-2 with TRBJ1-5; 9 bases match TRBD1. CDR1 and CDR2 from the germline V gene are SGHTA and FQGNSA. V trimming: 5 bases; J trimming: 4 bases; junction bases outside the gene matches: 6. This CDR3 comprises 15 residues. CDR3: CASSPGQGRNQPQHF. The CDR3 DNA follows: TGTGCCAGCAGCCCAGGACAGGGGAGAAATCAGCCCCAGCATTTT.